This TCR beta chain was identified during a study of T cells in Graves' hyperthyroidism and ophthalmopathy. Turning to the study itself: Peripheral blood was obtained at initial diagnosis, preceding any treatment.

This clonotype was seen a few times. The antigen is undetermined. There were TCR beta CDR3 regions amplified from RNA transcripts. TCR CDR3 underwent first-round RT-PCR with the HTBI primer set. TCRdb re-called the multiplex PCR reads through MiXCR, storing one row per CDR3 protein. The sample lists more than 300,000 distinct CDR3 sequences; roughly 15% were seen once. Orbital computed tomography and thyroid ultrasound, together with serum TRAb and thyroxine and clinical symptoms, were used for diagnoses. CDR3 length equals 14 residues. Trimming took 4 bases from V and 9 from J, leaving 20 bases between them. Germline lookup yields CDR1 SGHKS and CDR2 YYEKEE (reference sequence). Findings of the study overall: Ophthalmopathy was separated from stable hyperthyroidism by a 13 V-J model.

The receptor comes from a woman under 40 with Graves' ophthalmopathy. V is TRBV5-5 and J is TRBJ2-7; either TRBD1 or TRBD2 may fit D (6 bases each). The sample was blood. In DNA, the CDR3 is TGTGCCAGCAGCCAGGGAGGAGCCCTAGGGGGGCAGTACTTC. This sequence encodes CASSQGGALGGQYF.